A single sample gave rise to the 12 T cell receptor beta chains below, sequenced in a study of CD8 T cells in ankylosing spondylitis. TCRdb re-derived calls from the 5' RACE reads in MiXCR, one entry per CDR3 protein. The data show roughly 180,000 distinct CDR3 sequences, roughly 13% seen once. Input material: blood, either unsorted or a sorted T cell fraction (not recorded which). The source of these receptors is a female donor with ankylosing spondylitis or in good health (not recorded which).

In its sample, this clonotype was seen many times. The rearrangement joins TRBV12-3 or TRBV12-4 to TRBJ2-7; a weak D match, TRBD2 (5 bases). This CDR3 spans 13 amino acids. V lost 3 bases and J 5 bases, leaving 11 bases between the germline ends. CDR3 protein: CASSFGFGDEQYF. CDR3 in DNA: TGTGCCAGCAGTTTCGGGTTCGGGGACGAGCAGTACTTC.

This clonotype was observed many times. The chain recombines TRBV29-1 with TRBJ2-1; D assignment may be TRBD1 or TRBD2 (5 bases each). From germline, CDR1 is SQVTM and CDR2 ANQGSEA. This CDR3 comprises 10 residues. The DNA of the CDR3 is TGCAGTATGGGGGACAATGAGCAGTTCTTC. It encodes CSMGDNEQFF.

This clonotype was counted between two and nine times. V and J are TRBV30 and TRBJ2-7; D remains unclear. Germline lookup yields CDR1 GTSNPN and CDR2 SVGIG (reference sequence). The CDR3 spans 12 residues. With 3 bases removed from V and 5 bases from J, the gap between germline ends came to 11 bases. CDR3 sequence reads: CAWSPARNEQYF. The CDR3 DNA is TGTGCCTGGAGCCCTGCCCGAAACGAGCAGTACTTC.

This clonotype occurred many times. V and J are TRBV2 and TRBJ2-1, with D unclear. CDR1 is SNHLY, CDR2 FYNNEI, per germline. The CDR3 is 12 residues long. Trimming pared 4 bases from V and 5 bases from J, leaving 6 bases between. CDR3 DNA: TGTGCCAGCAGTGTGACCCACAATGAGCAGTTCTTC. Its translation is CASSVTHNEQFF.

This chain connects TRBV5-5 to TRBJ2-5; TRBD2 agrees at 11 bases. V shed 4 bases and J 4 bases; nucleotides not matched to a gene: 9. The CDR3 sequence is 16 residues long. In germline, CDR1 is SGHKS, CDR2 YYEKEE (reference sequence). The CDR3 sequence: CASSAPLAGGRETQYF. The CDR3 DNA sequence: TGTGCCAGCAGCGCCCCTCTAGCGGGAGGCAGAGAGACCCAGTACTTC.

On this clonotype: Since a much larger clone is just one base distant, this may be a read error. The chain is built from TRBV20-1 and TRBJ2-3; no firm D call. Germline CDR1 reads DFQATT; CDR2 reads SNEGSKA (reference sequence). The CDR3 is made up of 13 amino acids. The CDR3 region is CSACTLDTDTLYF. DNA for the CDR3: TGCAGTGCTTGTACCCTAGACACAGATACGCTGTATTTT.

At least ten counts were recorded for this clonotype. The chain couples TRBV12-3 or TRBV12-4 to TRBJ1-4; D is unresolved. V dropped 3 bases and J dropped 8 bases, with 7 bases sitting between them. CDR3 length equals 12 residues. The CDR3 region is CASSLNGEKLFF. The CDR3 DNA sequence: TGTGCCAGCAGTTTGAACGGAGAAAAACTGTTTTTT.

In regard to this clonotype: A single base separates this from a much larger clone, so it may be a read error. The rearrangement uses TRBV9 and TRBJ2-3; TRBD1 is a possible D gene (5 bases). Germline V CDR1 and CDR2: SGDLS, YYNGEE. V was trimmed by 0 bases and J by 5 bases, leaving 16 bases between them. This CDR3 comprises 16 residues. This CDR3 is CASSVVESGAIDTQYF. The CDR3 nucleotides are TGTGCCAGCAGCGTAGTAGAGAGTGGGGCCATAGATACGCAGTATTTT.

This clonotype was seen repeatedly, ten times or more. The chain combines TRBV14 with TRBJ2-3; TRBD2 matches 9 bases. There are 16 residues in the CDR3. J gave up 6 bases and V 4 bases, and 11 bases lay outside the gene matches. Per germline, CDR1 SGHDN and CDR2 FVKESK. DNA of the CDR3: TGTGCCAGCAGCCTCCTAGCGGGAAAGAACTACGATACGCAGTATTTT. This encodes CASSLLAGKNYDTQYF.

The gene calls are TRBV5-1 and TRBJ2-3; perhaps D is TRBD1 or TRBD2 (5 bases each). From germline, CDR1 is SGHRS and CDR2 YFSETQ. The ends were cut back, 5 bases at V and 0 bases at J, with 10 bases in the middle. CDR3 length equals 14 residues. DNA for the CDR3: TGCGCCAGCAGAGGGACCGTTAGCACAGATACGCAGTATTTT. It translates to CASRGTVSTDTQYF.

This clonotype was recorded many times. This chain joins TRBV24-1 and TRBJ2-7, with TRBD1 matching 9 bases. This CDR3 has 14 amino acids. Germline V gene lookup returns CDR1 KGHDR and CDR2 SFDVKD. The junction had 5 bases not matched to a gene; V was cut back by 4 bases and J by 5 bases. CDR3 DNA sequence: TGTGCCACCAGTGACACAGGGGGCCGCAACGAGCAGTACTTC. Its translation: CATSDTGGRNEQYF.

V usage is TRBV6-1 and J usage is TRBJ2-3; tentatively, D is TRBD1 or TRBD2 (5 bases each). The V end was cut by 6 bases, the J end by 1 base, with 14 bases between. The CDR3 sequence is 15 residues long. Per germline, CDR1 MNHNS and CDR2 SASEGT. The CDR3 DNA is TGTGCCAGCAGGGGACGGGACGGAGGCACAGATACGCAGTATTTT. It is translated as CASRGRDGGTDTQYF.